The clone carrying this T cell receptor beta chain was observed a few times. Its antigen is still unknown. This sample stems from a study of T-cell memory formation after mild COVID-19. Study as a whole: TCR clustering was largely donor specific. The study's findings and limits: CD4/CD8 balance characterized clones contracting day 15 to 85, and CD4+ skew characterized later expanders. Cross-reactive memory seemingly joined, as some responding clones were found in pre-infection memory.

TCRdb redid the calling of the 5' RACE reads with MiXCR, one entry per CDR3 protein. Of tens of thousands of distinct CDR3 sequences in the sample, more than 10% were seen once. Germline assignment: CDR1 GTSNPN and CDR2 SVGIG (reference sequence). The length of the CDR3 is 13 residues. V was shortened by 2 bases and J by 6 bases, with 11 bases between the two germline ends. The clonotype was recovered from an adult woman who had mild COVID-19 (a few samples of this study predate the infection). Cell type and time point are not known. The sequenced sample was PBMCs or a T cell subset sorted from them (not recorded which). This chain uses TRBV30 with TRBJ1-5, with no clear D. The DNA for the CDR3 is TGTGCCTGGAGTCACGGGGTGGGTCAGCCCCAGCATTTT. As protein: CAWSHGVGQPQHF.